The rows below give T cell receptor beta chains drawn from one sample of a study of blood T cell repertoires in COVID-19. Profiling relied on immunoSEQ multiplex PCR, and the TCRdb table lists in-frame clones only, not all of them. Of about 90,000 clones detected, 81% appear once; the ten largest clones hold roughly 25%. The sequenced sample was peripheral blood. These receptors came from a man aged 80 or over with active or convalescent COVID-19. Each CDR3 is given with its conserved first and last residue. The D gene is left open where the match is weak.

TRBV11-3	.	TRBJ2-2	CASSLGEAGELFF
TRBV10-3	TRBD1	TRBJ1-5	CAISEGQGAGQPQHF
TRBV13	.	TRBJ1-1	CASRLTGPLAEAFF
TRBV5-5	.	TRBJ2-3	CASVVPRTDTQYF
TRBV18	TRBD1	TRBJ1-2	CASSKRPTTGGGYGYTF
TRBV5-1	.	TRBJ2-2	CASSRDSPKDTGELFF
TRBV4-2	TRBD1	TRBJ2-7	CASSSHRDRSSYEQYF
TRBV5-4	.	TRBJ1-2	CASSLAGIGYTF
TRBV6-5	.	TRBJ1-2	CASSYSPGGPTSF
TRBV12-5	.	TRBJ1-4	CASGLVASQVATNEKLFF
TRBV27	TRBD2	TRBJ2-3	CASSLRRGGTDTQYF
TRBV11-2	.	TRBJ1-3	CASSNRGAAGGTGNTIYF
TRBV3-1/TRBV3-2	TRBD1	TRBJ2-1	CASSPADRGRRFF
TRBV29-1	.	TRBJ1-1	CCGQNTEAFF
TRBV6-5	.	TRBJ1-4	CASKPGQANEKLFF
TRBV15	TRBD1	TRBJ2-7	CATSRVSGQGVHEQYF
TRBV9	.	TRBJ1-3	CASSPRGNAGNTIYF
TRBV2	TRBD1	TRBJ1-1	CASSPQGSGEAFF
TRBV19	.	TRBJ1-4	CASIAQGMNEKLFF
TRBV4-2	.	TRBJ1-2	CASSQDGRVVGYTF
TRBV7-8	.	TRBJ1-2	CASSAQTGNYGYTF
TRBV4-1	.	TRBJ1-3	CASSQDSPAAGTYRSNTIYF
TRBV5-1	TRBD2	TRBJ2-4	CASSLAASGKNIQYF
TRBV4-3	TRBD1	TRBJ1-2	CASSQDPDGTGIYGYTF
TRBV7-2	.	TRBJ1-2	CASSLAQGHGYTF
TRBV21-1	.	TRBJ1-5	CASDRSQPQHF
TRBV6-2/TRBV6-3	.	TRBJ2-2	CASGYPHGELFF
TRBV3-1/TRBV3-2	TRBD2	TRBJ2-5	CASSQEALAGGPRETQYF
TRBV7-8	.	TRBJ2-2	CASSFSGDTGELFF
TRBV6-6	TRBD1	TRBJ2-6	CASSRRQGVNVLTF
TRBV6-2/TRBV6-3	TRBD1	TRBJ2-7	CASSYAQGQGYEQYF
TRBV6-1	.	TRBJ1-2	CASSEAAKNYGYTF
TRBV20-1	.	TRBJ2-7	CSAQTTYEQYF
TRBV6-6	.	TRBJ1-5	CASTSTGRGDQPQHF
TRBV6-1	.	TRBJ1-2	CASSEGTEIYGYTF
TRBV5-4	.	TRBJ2-1	CASSPGVAGVIDEQFF
TRBV11-2	TRBD1	TRBJ1-1	CASSPGQGRTEAFF
TRBV7-3	TRBD2	TRBJ2-5	CASSLGLASKTQYF
TRBV7-2	.	TRBJ2-1	CASSLWGGASRDEQFF
TRBV3-1/TRBV3-2	.	TRBJ1-1	CASSQEAGNFLSAEAFF
TRBV7-8	TRBD1	TRBJ2-7	CASSHGQGPSYEQYF
TRBV10-2	TRBD2	TRBJ2-1	CASSESSGGGPHEQFF
TRBV7-3	TRBD1	TRBJ2-1	CASSSGTGVQNEQFF
TRBV14	TRBD1	TRBJ1-2	CASSPDRGGYGYTF
TRBV7-8	.	TRBJ1-1	CASSSHRDTEAFF
TRBV19	TRBD1	TRBJ2-3	CASSAQRTGGTDTQYF
TRBV9	.	TRBJ2-3	CASSVATVADTQYF
TRBV11-2	TRBD1	TRBJ1-3	CASSWTGSGNTIYF
TRBV19	TRBD2	TRBJ2-2	CASSPSGTSRTGELFF
TRBV28	.	TRBJ1-2	CASRAEEGYTF
TRBV11-3	.	TRBJ2-2	CASAPRRGAGELFF
TRBV27	.	TRBJ1-2	CASSFSAREGEAYGYTF
TRBV11-2	.	TRBJ2-2	CASSYGGANTGELFF
TRBV19	.	TRBJ2-7	CASSHRVQSYEQYF